One and the same sample provided the 20 T cell receptor beta chains below, sequenced in a study of blood T cell repertoires in COVID-19. Measured with immunoSEQ multiplex PCR; TCRdb has only the in-frame clones, and not every one. Counted here are about 25,000 clones, around nine tenths occurring once; the ten biggest clones make up approximately 27%. Sequenced: peripheral blood. These TCRs come from a man in his 70s with COVID-19, enrolled during active disease.

CDR3 amino acids: CASSPRLASTYNEQFF. In DNA form, the CDR3 reads TGCGCCAGCAGCCCTAGACTAGCCTCCACCTACAATGAGCAGTTCTTC. This chain links TRBV5-1 with TRBJ2-1, with TRBD2 identical over 7 bases. The CDR3 loop spans 16 amino acids. Germline V gene lookup returns CDR1 SGHRS and CDR2 YFSETQ. Losses at the gene ends were 4 bases for V and 2 bases for J; bases not matched to a gene: 9.

This clone was observed once. Written as DNA, the CDR3 is TGTGCCAGCATGACCCAAGACTACGGGACTGAAGCTTTCTTT. The encoded protein is CASMTQDYGTEAFF. The chain couples TRBV11-2 to TRBJ1-1; D gene uncertain. The CDR3 covers 14 residues. CDR1 is SGHAT and CDR2 is FQNNGV in the germline V gene. The V end was cut by 7 bases, the J end by 5 bases, with 17 bases between.

Only one count was recorded for this clone. The chain recombines TRBV5-4 with TRBJ2-1; 13 nucleotides agree with TRBD2. With 0 bases clipped from V and 5 bases from J, the junction kept 8 bases outside the gene matches. The CDR3 is made up of 18 amino acids. Germline CDR1 and CDR2: SGHNT and YYREEE (reference sequence). CDR3 DNA sequence: TGTGCCAGCAGCTTGGGGCTTACCGGACTAGCGGGAGACAATGAGCAGTTCTTC. It encodes CASSLGLTGLAGDNEQFF.

The V and J genes are TRBV18 and TRBJ2-5; D is undetermined. Germline CDR1 is KGHSH and CDR2 is LQKENI. Trimming left V 4 bases short and J 2 bases short, with 17 bases between. The CDR3 contains 16 residues. The CDR3 DNA follows: TGTGCCAGCTCACTTGGGCAGGCATTCCAACAAGAGACCCAGTACTTC. This codes for CASSLGQAFQQETQYF. The full variable domain, in which reference TRBV18 and TRBJ2-5 provide the parts outside the CDR3, is NAGVMQNPRHLVRRRGQEARLRCSPMKGHSHVYWYRQLPEEGLKFMVYLQKENIIDESGMPKERFSAEFPKEGPSILRIQQVVRGDSAAYFCASSLGQAFQQETQYFGPGTRLLVL.

This clone showed up just once. The rearrangement uses TRBV18 and TRBJ2-1, with a weak D call TRBD2 (7 bases). Trimming cost V 8 bases and J 6 bases, with 23 bases left between them. CDR3 length: 16 amino acids. Germline V gene sequence: CDR1 KGHSH, CDR2 LQKENI. The CDR3 reads CASQPTGGRGPNEQFF. The CDR3 DNA reads TGTGCCAGCCAACCTACCGGAGGGCGGGGGCCCAATGAGCAGTTCTTC. The full variable domain, with the rest looked up from reference TRBV18 and TRBJ2-1, is NAGVMQNPRHLVRRRGQEARLRCSPMKGHSHVYWYRQLPEEGLKFMVYLQKENIIDESGMPKERFSAEFPKEGPSILRIQQVVRGDSAAYFCASQPTGGRGPNEQFFGPGTRLTVL.

V and J are TRBV5-8 and TRBJ2-4; no definite D call. The CDR3 length is 15 residues. Germline CDR1 reads SGHTS; CDR2 reads YDEGEE. V shed 2 bases and J shed 6 bases, with 15 bases lying between them. The CDR3 spells CASSFLTSTGNIQYF. The CDR3 coding sequence is TGTGCCAGCAGCTTTTTAACGTCTACTGGAAACATTCAGTACTTC.

The genes are TRBV4-2 and TRBJ2-7; 12 nucleotides line up with TRBD2. The CDR3 has 19 amino acids. Germline V CDR1 and CDR2: LGHNA, YNFKEQ. V dropped 2 bases and J dropped 0; count of bases not matched to a gene: 11. CDR3 DNA: TGTGCCAGCAGCCAAATACTAGCGGGAGGCCCCACCAGCTCCTACGAGCAGTACTTC. The encoded protein is CASSQILAGGPTSSYEQYF.

This clone was observed a handful of times. The chain couples TRBV7-9 to TRBJ2-5; D uncertain. CDR1 and CDR2 (germline): SEHNR, FQNEAQ (reference sequence). V lost 5 bases and J lost 5, with 21 bases in between. The CDR3 sequence is 16 residues long. This CDR3 is CASSPNQAFLFETQYF. In DNA, the CDR3 is TGTGCCAGCAGCCCCAACCAGGCCTTTCTGTTCGAGACCCAGTACTTC.

The V and J genes are TRBV2 and TRBJ2-2; 14 nucleotides agree with TRBD2. J was trimmed by 1 base and V by 4 bases; bases with no gene match: 8. Germline loops: CDR1 SNHLY, CDR2 FYNNEI. CDR3 length: 19 residues. CDR3 residues: CASSGAGTSGGENTGELFF. As DNA, the CDR3 is TGTGCCAGCAGTGGAGCCGGGACTAGCGGGGGAGAGAACACCGGGGAGCTGTTTTTT. Drawing the rest from reference TRBV2 and TRBJ2-2, the complete variable domain is EPEVTQTPSHQVTQMGQEVILRCVPISNHLYFYWYRQILGQKVEFLVSFYNNEISEKSEIFDDQFSVERPDGSNFTLKIRSTKLEDSAMYFCASSGAGTSGGENTGELFFGEGSRLTVL.

The V call is TRBV4-1, the J call TRBJ2-6, with D possibly TRBD2 on 5 matching bases. The CDR3 contains 16 residues. The germline V gene has CDR1 MGHRA and CDR2 YSYEKL. V lost 4 bases, J lost 1 base, and 11 bases lay in between. CDR3 bases: TGCGCCAGCAGCCTTGCGAGGGTGTCTGGGGCCAACGTCCTGACTTTC. Amino acid sequence: CASSLARVSGANVLTF.

This clone was recorded a few times. The chain links TRBV19 to TRBJ1-4; D remains unclear. V lost 1 base and J lost 5, with 8 bases in between. Germline CDR1 reads LNHDA; CDR2 reads SQIVND (reference sequence). The CDR3 contains 14 residues. The CDR3 loop is CASSIGPENEKLFF. The CDR3 DNA follows: TGTGCCAGTAGTATAGGGCCAGAAAATGAAAAACTGTTTTTT.

The chain combines TRBV5-6 with TRBJ1-2, with D unresolved. V shed 3 bases and J shed 7 bases, with 16 bases lying between them. CDR3 length: 14 amino acids. Germline CDR1 SGHDT, CDR2 YYEEEE. The CDR3 DNA is TGTGCCAGCAGCTCCCCTGGAGCCGCGCTTGGCTACACCTTC. This encodes CASSSPGAALGYTF.

The chain links TRBV5-1 to TRBJ2-1, with TRBD1 matching over 9 bases. CDR1 and CDR2 from the germline V gene are SGHRS and YFSETQ. The CDR3 totals 15 residues. Germline trimming cut 0 bases from V and 4 bases from J; bases unmatched to any gene: 2. CDR3 in DNA: TGCGCCAGCAGCTTGGGGACAGGGGAATACAATGAGCAGTTCTTC. It yields the protein CASSLGTGEYNEQFF.

Comments on this clone: One end of the junction varies from germline; a read error may be responsible. The chain joins TRBV6-5 to TRBJ1-5; D not resolved. CDR1 is MNHEY, CDR2 SVGAGI, per germline. The CDR3 length is 13 residues. In DNA, the CDR3 is TGTGCCGGCAGCTCCTTTAGCAATCAGCCCCAGCATTTT. Protein product: CAGSSFSNQPQHF.

V usage is TRBV2 and J usage is TRBJ2-2; D is uncertain. In germline, CDR1 is SNHLY, CDR2 FYNNEI. V shed 7 bases and J shed 3 bases, with 15 bases lying between them. The CDR3 has 15 residues. CDR3 in amino acids: CASNSNGADTGELFF. CDR3 in DNA: TGTGCCAGCAATAGCAACGGCGCGGACACCGGGGAGCTGTTTTTT.

This chain joins TRBV5-1 and TRBJ2-5; 8 bases map to TRBD1. There are 15 residues in the CDR3. The V segment lost 0 bases and the J segment 4 bases; nucleotides outside the gene matches: 5. Germline V gene lookup returns CDR1 SGHRS and CDR2 YFSETQ. The DNA of the CDR3 is TGCGCCAGCAGCTTGGGGCAGGGGGCCGGAGAGACCCAGTACTTC. This encodes CASSLGQGAGETQYF. Full variable domain (outside the CDR3, taken from reference TRBV5-1 and TRBJ2-5): KAGVTQTPRYLIKTRGQQVTLSCSPISGHRSVSWYQQTPGQGLQFLFEYFSETQRNKGNFPGRFSGRQFSNSRSEMNVSTLELGDSALYLCASSLGQGAGETQYFGPGTRLLVL.

This clone was observed a few times. The chain recombines TRBV2 with TRBJ1-5; 10 nucleotides line up with TRBD1. V lost 3 bases and J lost 1; bases outside the gene matches: 0. The CDR3 is 15 amino acids. Germline V gives CDR1 SNHLY, CDR2 FYNNEI. The CDR3 is CASSEDRGSNQPQHF. The CDR3 DNA reads TGTGCCAGCAGTGAGGACAGGGGGAGCAATCAGCCCCAGCATTTT. The full variable domain, rest sourced from reference TRBV2 and TRBJ1-5, is EPEVTQTPSHQVTQMGQEVILRCVPISNHLYFYWYRQILGQKVEFLVSFYNNEISEKSEIFDDQFSVERPDGSNFTLKIRSTKLEDSAMYFCASSEDRGSNQPQHFGDGTRLSIL.

This clone qualifies as medium-sized. The rearrangement links TRBV19 to TRBJ1-3; a possible D gene is TRBD1 (6 bases). From germline, CDR1 is LNHDA and CDR2 SQIVND (reference sequence). The V gene lost 1 base and the J gene lost 2 bases, with 30 bases spanning the gap. The CDR3 has 22 residues. CDR3 coding DNA: TGTGCCAGTAGTATAGGGAGGCGTGTTCGGGACAATCGACTGGACGCTGGAAACACCATATATTTT. Its translation: CASSIGRRVRDNRLDAGNTIYF.

The chain has TRBV9 and TRBJ1-2; D not certain. Germline loops: CDR1 SGDLS, CDR2 YYNGEE. The CDR3 length is 14 residues. V was pared by 2 bases and J by 1 base, with 9 bases between. CDR3 DNA: TGTGCCAGCAGCGTTGGCGAGGGTAACTATGGCTACACCTTC. This encodes CASSVGEGNYGYTF.

This clone was observed a handful of times. The V gene is TRBV10-1, the J gene TRBJ1-2; maybe TRBD1 (6 bases). This CDR3 region has 14 residues. Germline V gene lookup returns CDR1 WNHNN and CDR2 SYGVQD (reference sequence). V was trimmed by 4 bases and J by 8 bases, leaving 17 bases between them. The CDR3 sequence is CASSAAPQGGGYTF. The DNA for the CDR3 is TGCGCCAGCAGTGCGGCCCCCCAAGGGGGAGGCTACACCTTC.